This T cell receptor (beta chain) stems from a study of T cell responses to AZD1222 COVID-19 vaccine. The overall study: Second-dose intervals near 4 or 12 weeks were combined. Study-wide results and limits: Just 6 or 7 people given AZD1222 tested seropositive at baseline. Clonal diversity may have been underestimated in mostly white British donors.

The ends lost 3 bases at V and 10 bases at J; junction bases unmatched: 8. CDR1 and CDR2 from the germline V gene are MNHEY and SVGAGI. CDR3 length: 15 residues. Turning to this clone: The antigen is unknown. The sample holds other DNA sequences that translate to the same CDR3.

Sequencing used immunoSEQ multiplex PCR; TCRdb keeps in-frame clones, though not all of them. The data contain about 120,000 clones, about 90% of them singletons. The sequences come from peripheral blood, collected on day 0 of AZD1222 vaccination. V and J are TRBV6-5 and TRBJ1-6; 8 positions agree with TRBD1. The receptor's source is an adult in good health. As DNA, the CDR3 is TGTGCCAGCAGTTATATCGACAGGGGCGGGTCACCCCTCCACTTT. It specifies CASSYIDRGGSPLHF.